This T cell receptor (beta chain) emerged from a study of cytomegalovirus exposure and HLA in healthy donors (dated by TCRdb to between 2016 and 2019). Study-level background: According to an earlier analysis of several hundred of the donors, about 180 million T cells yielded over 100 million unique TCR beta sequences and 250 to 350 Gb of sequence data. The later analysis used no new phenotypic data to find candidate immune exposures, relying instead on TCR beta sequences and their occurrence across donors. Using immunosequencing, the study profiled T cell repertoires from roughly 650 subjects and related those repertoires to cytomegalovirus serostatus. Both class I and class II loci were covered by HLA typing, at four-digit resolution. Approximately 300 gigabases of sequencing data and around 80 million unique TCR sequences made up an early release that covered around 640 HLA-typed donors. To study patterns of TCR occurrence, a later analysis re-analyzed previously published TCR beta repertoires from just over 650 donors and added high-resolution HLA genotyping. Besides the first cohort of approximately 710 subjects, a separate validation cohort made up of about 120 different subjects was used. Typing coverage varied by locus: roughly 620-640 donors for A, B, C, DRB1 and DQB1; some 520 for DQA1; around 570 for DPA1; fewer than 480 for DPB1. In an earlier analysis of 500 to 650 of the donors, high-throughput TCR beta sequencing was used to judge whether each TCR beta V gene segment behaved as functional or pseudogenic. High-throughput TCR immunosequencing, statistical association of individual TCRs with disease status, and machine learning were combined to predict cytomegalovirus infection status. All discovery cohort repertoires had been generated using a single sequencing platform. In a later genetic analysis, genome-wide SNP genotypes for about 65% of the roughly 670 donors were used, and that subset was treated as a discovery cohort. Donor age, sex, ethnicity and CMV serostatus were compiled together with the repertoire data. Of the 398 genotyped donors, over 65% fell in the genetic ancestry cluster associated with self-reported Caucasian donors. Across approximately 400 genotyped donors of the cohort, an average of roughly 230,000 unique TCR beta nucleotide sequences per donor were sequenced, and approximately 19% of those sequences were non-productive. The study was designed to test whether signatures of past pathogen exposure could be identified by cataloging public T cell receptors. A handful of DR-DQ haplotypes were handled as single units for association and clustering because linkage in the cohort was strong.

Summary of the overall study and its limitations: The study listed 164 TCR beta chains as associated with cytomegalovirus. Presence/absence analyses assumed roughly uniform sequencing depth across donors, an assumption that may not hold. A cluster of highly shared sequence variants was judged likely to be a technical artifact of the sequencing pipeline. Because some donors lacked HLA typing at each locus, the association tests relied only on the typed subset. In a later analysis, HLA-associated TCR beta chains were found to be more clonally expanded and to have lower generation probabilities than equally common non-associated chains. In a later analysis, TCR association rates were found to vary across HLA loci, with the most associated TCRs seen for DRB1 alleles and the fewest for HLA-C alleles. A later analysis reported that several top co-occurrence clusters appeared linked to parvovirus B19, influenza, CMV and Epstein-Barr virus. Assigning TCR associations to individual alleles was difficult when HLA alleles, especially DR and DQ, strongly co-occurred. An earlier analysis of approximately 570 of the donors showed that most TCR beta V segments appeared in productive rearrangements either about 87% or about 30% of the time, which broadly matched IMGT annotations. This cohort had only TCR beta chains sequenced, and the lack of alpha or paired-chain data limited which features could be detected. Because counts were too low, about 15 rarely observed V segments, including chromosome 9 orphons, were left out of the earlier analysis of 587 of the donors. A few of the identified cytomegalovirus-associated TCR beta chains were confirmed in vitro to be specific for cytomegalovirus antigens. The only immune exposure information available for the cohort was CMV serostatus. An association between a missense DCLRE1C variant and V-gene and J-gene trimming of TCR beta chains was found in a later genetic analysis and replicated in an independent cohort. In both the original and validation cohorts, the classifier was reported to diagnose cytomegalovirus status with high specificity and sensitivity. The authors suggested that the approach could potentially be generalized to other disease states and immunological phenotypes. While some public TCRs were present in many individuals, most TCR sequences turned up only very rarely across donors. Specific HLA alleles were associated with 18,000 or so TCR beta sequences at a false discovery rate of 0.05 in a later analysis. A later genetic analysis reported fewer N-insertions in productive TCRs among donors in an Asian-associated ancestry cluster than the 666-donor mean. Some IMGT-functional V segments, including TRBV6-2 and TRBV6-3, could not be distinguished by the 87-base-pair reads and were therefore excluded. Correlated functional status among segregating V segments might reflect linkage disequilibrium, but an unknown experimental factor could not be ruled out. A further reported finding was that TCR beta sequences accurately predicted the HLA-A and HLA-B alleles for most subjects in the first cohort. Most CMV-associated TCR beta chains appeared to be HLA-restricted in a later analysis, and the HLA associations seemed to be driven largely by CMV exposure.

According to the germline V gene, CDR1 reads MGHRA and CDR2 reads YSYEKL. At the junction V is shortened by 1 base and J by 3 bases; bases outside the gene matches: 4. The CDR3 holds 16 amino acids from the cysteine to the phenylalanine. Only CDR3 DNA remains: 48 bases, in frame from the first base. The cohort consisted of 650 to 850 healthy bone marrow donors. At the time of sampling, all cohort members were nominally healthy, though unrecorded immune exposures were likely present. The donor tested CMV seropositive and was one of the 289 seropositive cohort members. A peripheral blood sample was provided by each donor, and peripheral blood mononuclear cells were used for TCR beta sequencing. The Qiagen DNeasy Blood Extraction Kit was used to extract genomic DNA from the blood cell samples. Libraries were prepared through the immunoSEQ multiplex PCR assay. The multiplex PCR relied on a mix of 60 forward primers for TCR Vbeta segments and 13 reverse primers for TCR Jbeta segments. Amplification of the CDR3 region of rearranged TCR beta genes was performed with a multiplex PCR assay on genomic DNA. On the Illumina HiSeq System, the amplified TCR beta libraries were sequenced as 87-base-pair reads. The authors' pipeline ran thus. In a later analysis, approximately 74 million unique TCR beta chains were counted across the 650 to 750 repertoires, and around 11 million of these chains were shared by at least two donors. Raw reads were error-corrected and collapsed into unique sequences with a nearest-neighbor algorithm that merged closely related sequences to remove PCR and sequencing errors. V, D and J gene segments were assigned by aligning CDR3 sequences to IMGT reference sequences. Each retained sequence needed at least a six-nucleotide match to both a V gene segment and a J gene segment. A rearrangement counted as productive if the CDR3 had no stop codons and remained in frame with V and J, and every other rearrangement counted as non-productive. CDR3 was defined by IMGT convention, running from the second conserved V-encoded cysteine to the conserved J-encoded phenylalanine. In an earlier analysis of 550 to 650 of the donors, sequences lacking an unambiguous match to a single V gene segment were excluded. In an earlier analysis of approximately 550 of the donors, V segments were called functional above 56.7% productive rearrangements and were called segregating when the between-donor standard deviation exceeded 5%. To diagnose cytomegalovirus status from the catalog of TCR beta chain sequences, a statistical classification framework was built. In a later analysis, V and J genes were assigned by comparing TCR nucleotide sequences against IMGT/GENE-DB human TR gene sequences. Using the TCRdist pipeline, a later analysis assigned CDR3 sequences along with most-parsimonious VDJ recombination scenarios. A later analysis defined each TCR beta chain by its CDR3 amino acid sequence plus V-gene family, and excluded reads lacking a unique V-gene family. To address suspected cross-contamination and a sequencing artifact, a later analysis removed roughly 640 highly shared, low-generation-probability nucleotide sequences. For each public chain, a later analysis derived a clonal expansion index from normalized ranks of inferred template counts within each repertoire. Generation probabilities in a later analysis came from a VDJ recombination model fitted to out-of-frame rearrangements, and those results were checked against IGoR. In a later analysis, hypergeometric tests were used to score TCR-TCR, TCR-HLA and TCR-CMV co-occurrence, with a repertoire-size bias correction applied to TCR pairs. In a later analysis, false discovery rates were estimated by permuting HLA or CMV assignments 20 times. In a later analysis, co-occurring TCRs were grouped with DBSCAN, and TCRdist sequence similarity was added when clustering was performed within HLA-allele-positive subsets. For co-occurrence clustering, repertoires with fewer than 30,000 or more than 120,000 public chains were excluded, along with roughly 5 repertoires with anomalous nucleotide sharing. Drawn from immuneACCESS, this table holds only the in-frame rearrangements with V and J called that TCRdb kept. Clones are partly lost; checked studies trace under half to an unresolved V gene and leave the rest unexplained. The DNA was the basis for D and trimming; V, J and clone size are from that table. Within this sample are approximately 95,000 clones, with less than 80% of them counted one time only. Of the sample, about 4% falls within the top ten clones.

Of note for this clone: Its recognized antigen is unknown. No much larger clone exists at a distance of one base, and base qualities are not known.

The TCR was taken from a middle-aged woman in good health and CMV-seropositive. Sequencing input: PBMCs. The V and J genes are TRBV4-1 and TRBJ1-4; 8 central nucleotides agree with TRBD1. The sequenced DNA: TGCGCCAGCAGCCAAGGGAGGACAGGGTCTAATGAAAAACTGTTTTTT. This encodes CASSQGRTGSNEKLFF.